This passage covers 8 T cell receptor beta chains from one sample sequenced in a study of cytomegalovirus exposure and HLA in healthy donors. Amplification used 60 Vbeta primers and 13 Jbeta primers. Only in-frame clones appear in the TCRdb table, and some are missing; sequencing was by immunoSEQ multiplex PCR. This table has about 150,000 clones, about three quarters appearing once. Sequenced sample: PBMCs. The source is a male donor in good health and CMV-seronegative.

The table lists this clone with a count of one. The chain carries TRBV4-1 and TRBJ2-3; 15 bases fit TRBD2. The CDR3 has 17 amino acids. The germline gives CDR1 MGHRA, CDR2 YSYEKL. J gave up 6 bases and V 1 base, and 5 bases lay outside the gene matches. The CDR3 region has the DNA TGCGCCAGCAGCCAAGTAGGACTAGCGGGAGGGCGGGATACGCAGTATTTT. It translates to CASSQVGLAGGRDTQYF.

The CDR3, as DNA: TGTGCCAGCAGTTTATCAGGGCAGGGGGCTTCCTACGAGCAGTACTTC. Its translation: CASSLSGQGASYEQYF. The V and J genes are TRBV28 and TRBJ2-7; 8 bases align to TRBD1. The CDR3 sequence is 16 residues long. CDR1 and CDR2 (germline): MDHEN, SYDVKM. V shed 1 base, J shed 1 base, and the junction held 6 bases outside the gene matches. The full variable domain, rest sourced from reference TRBV28 and TRBJ2-7, is DVKVTQSSRYLVKRTGEKVFLECVQDMDHENMFWYRQDPGLGLRLIYFSYDVKMKEKGDIPEGYSVSREKKERFSLILESASTNQTSMYLCASSLSGQGASYEQYFGPGTRLTVT.

This clone has a handful of counts. This rearrangement joins TRBV5-4 to TRBJ2-7, with 8 bases identical to TRBD2. The CDR3 extends over 13 amino acids. Germline CDR1 reads SGHNT; CDR2 reads YYREEE (reference sequence). The junction had 4 bases not matched to a gene; V was cut back by 4 bases and J by 4 bases. CDR3 DNA: TGTGCCAGCAGCCCGGGGGGGGCTTACGAGCAGTACTTC. Translating it yields CASSPGGAYEQYF.

In DNA, the CDR3 is TGTGCCAGCAGTTCCACCGGTGGGACAGGGATCTATGGCTACACCTTC. It translates to CASSSTGGTGIYGYTF. This sequence joins TRBV6-6 and TRBJ1-2; 9 bases are a match to TRBD1. The CDR3 extends over 16 amino acids. Unmatched junction bases numbered 10, after V lost 4 bases and J lost 4 bases. Germline values: CDR1 MNHNY, CDR2 SVGAGI (reference sequence).

This sequence joins TRBV11-2 and TRBJ2-3; 8 nucleotides align to TRBD1. This CDR3 has 17 amino acids. Losses at the gene ends were 4 bases for V and 4 bases for J; bases not matched to a gene: 13. CDR1 and CDR2 from the germline V gene are SGHAT and FQNNGV. The CDR3 region has the DNA TGTGCCAGCAGCTACCTATCTGGACAGGGATTGGCAGATACGCAGTATTTT. This translates into CASSYLSGQGLADTQYF.

CDR3: CAWSVGGIYEQYF. The CDR3 coding sequence is TGTGCCTGGAGTGTCGGCGGTATCTACGAGCAGTACTTC. The chain recombines TRBV30 with TRBJ2-7; D unclear. This CDR3 region has 13 residues. In germline, CDR1 is GTSNPN, CDR2 SVGIG (reference sequence). V lost 0 bases and J 3 bases, leaving 9 bases between the germline ends.

J is TRBJ2-1 and V is TRBV9; D is perhaps TRBD2 (6 bases). CDR1 SGDLS and CDR2 YYNGEE come from the germline V gene. This CDR3 is 15 amino acids long. Trimming took 2 bases from V and 2 from J, leaving 11 bases between them. The CDR3 sequence is CASSVLAVAYNEQFF. For the CDR3, the DNA is TGTGCCAGCAGCGTGTTAGCGGTCGCCTACAATGAGCAGTTCTTC.

V usage is TRBV7-8 and J usage is TRBJ2-7, with TRBD2 identical over 10 bases. The CDR3 has 15 residues. Germline V gene data show CDR1 as SGHVS and CDR2 as FQNEAQ. The V gene end was trimmed by 4 bases and the J gene end by 5 bases; junction bases not matched to a gene: 8. The CDR3 protein is CASSYGAGGLDEQYF. The CDR3 nucleotides are TGTGCCAGCAGCTATGGAGCGGGAGGGCTCGACGAGCAGTACTTC.